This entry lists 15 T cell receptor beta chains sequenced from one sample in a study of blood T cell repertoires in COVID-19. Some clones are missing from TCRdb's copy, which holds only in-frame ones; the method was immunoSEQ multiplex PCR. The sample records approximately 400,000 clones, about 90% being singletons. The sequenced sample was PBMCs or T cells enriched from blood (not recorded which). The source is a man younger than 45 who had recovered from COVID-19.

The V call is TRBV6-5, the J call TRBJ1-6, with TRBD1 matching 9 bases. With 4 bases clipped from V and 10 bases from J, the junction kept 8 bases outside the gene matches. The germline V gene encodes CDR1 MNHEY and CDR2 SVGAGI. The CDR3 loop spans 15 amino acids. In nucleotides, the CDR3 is TGTGCCAGCAGTTTCCGGACAGGGGCCTCCTCACCCCTCCACTTT. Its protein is CASSFRTGASSPLHF.

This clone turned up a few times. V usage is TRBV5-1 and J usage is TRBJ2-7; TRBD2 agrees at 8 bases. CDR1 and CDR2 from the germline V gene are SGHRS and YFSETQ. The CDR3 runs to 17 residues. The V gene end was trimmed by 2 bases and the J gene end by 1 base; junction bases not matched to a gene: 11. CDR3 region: CASSLQGLDTFSYEQYF. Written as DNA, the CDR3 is TGCGCCAGCAGCTTACAGGGACTAGACACTTTTTCCTACGAGCAGTACTTC. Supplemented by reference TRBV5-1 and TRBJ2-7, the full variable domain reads KAGVTQTPRYLIKTRGQQVTLSCSPISGHRSVSWYQQTPGQGLQFLFEYFSETQRNKGNFPGRFSGRQFSNSRSEMNVSTLELGDSALYLCASSLQGLDTFSYEQYFGPGTRLTVT.

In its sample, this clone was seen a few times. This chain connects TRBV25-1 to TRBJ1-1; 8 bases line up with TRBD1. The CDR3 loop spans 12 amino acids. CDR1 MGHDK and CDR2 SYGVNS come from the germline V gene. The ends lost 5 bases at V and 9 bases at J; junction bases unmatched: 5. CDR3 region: CASSQGASKAFF. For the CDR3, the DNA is TGTGCCAGCAGTCAGGGGGCGTCGAAAGCTTTCTTT. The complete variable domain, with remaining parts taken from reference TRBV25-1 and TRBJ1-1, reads EADIYQTPRYLVIGTGKKITLECSQTMGHDKMYWYQQDPGMELHLIHYSYGVNSTEKGDLSSESTVSRIRTEHFPLTLESARPSHTSQYLCASSQGASKAFFGQGTRLTVV.

CDR3 sequence (DNA): TGTGCCTCCACCGGGAGGGATCTTGATACGCAGTATTTT. Amino acids: CASTGRDLDTQYF. The chain employs TRBV10-3 and TRBJ2-3; 8 bases map to TRBD2. CDR1 and CDR2 from the germline V gene are ENHRY and SYGVKD. The CDR3 is 13 residues long. With V trimmed by 11 bases and J by 6 bases, 10 bases remained unmatched.

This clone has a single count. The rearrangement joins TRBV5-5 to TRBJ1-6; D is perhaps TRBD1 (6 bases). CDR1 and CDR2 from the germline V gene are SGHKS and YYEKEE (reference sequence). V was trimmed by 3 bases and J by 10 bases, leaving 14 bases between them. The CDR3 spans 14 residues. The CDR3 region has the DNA TGTGCCAGCAGCTCCTCTGCAGGGGACTCACCCCTCCACTTT. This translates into CASSSSAGDSPLHF.

The CDR3 here is CASKFGQGVQPQHF. In nucleotides, the CDR3 is TGTGCCAGCAAATTTGGACAGGGGGTTCAGCCCCAGCATTTT. This chain uses TRBV2 with TRBJ1-5; 10 bases are shared with TRBD1. Germline V gene sequence: CDR1 SNHLY, CDR2 FYNNEI. The CDR3 totals 14 residues. Trimming took 7 bases from V and 6 from J; bases not matched to a gene: 6.

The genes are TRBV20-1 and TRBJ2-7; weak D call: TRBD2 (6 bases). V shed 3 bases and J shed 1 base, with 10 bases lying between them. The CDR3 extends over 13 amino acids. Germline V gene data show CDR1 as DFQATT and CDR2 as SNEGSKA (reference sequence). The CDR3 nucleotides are TGCAGTGCTAGTCCGGGACTTTCCTACGAGCAGTACTTC. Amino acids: CSASPGLSYEQYF.

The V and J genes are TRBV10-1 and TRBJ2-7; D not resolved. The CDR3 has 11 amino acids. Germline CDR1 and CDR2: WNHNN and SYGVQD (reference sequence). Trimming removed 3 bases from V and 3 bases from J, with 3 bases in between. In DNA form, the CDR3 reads TGCGCCAGCAGTGACGGCTACGAGCAGTACTTC. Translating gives CASSDGYEQYF.

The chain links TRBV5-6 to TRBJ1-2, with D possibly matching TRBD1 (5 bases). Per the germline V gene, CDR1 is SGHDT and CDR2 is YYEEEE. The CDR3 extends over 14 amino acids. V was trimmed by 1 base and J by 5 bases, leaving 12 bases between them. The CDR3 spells CASSLRGKGYGYTF. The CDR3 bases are TGTGCCAGCAGCTTGAGGGGAAAGGGATATGGCTACACCTTC.

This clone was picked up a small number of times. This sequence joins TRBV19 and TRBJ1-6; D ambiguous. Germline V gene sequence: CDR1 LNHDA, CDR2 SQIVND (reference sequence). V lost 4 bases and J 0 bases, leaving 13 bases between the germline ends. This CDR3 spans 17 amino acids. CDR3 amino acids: CASSKLDGSSYNSPLHF. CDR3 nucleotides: TGTGCCAGTAGTAAACTGGACGGGAGCTCCTATAATTCACCCCTCCACTTT.

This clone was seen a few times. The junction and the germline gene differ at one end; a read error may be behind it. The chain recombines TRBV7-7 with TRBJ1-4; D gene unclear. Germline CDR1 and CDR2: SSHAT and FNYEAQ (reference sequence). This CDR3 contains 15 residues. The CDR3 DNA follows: TGTGCTAGCAGCCTCACGGACGGACTTAATGAAAAACTGTTTTTT. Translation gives CASSLTDGLNEKLFF.

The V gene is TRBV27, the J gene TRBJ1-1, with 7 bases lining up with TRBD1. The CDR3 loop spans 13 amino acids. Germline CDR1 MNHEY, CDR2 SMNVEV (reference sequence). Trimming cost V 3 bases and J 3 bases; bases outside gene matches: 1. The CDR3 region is CASSFGTDTEAFF. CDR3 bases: TGTGCCAGCAGTTTCGGGACAGACACTGAAGCTTTCTTT.

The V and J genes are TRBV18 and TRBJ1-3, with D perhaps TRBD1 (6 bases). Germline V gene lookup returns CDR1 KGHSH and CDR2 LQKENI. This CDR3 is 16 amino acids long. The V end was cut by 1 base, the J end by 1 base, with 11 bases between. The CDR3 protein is CASSPQQGRSGNTIYF. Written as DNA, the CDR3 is TGTGCCAGCTCACCACAACAGGGAAGGTCTGGAAACACCATATATTTT.

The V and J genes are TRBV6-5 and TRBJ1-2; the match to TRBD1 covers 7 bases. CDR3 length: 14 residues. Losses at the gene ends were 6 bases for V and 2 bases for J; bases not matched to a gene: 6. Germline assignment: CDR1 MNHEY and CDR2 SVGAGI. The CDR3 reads CASRETGMNYGYTF. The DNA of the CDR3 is TGTGCCAGCAGGGAGACAGGGATGAACTATGGCTACACCTTC.

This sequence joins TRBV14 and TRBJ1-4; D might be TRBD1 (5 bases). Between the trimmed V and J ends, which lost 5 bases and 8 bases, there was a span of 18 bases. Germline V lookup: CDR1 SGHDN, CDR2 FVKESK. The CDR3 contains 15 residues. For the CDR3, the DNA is TGTGCCAGCAGCGAAAGACTCGGGGCGGGAGAAAAACTGTTTTTT. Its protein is CASSERLGAGEKLFF.